This T cell receptor beta chain was found in a study of T-cell reconstitution after alpha-beta-depleted transplantation in children. Unique molecular identifiers were incorporated when the TCRbeta library was constructed. TCRdb ran MiXCR on the PCR reads and lists one entry per CDR3 protein. The sample lists a few hundred thousand distinct CDR3 sequences, about an eighth occurring once. The CDR3 sequence is 14 residues long. After removal of 6 bases from V and 6 bases from J, the junction contained 9 bases not matched to a gene. CDR1 is MDHEN, CDR2 SYDVKM, per germline. V gene TRBV28 combines with J gene TRBJ2-7; 9 nucleotides agree with TRBD2. The origin of this receptor is a male patient younger than 18 who had a stem cell transplant for acute myeloid leukemia, so the T cells may come from the graft donor. The sequenced sample was PBMCs, mostly from graft donor cells, obtained 360 days after TCRalphabeta/CD19-depleted stem cell transplant. The CDR3 region is CASSPGSGRIEQYF. The CDR3 DNA is TGTGCCAGCAGCCCCGGTAGCGGGAGAATCGAGCAGTACTTC.